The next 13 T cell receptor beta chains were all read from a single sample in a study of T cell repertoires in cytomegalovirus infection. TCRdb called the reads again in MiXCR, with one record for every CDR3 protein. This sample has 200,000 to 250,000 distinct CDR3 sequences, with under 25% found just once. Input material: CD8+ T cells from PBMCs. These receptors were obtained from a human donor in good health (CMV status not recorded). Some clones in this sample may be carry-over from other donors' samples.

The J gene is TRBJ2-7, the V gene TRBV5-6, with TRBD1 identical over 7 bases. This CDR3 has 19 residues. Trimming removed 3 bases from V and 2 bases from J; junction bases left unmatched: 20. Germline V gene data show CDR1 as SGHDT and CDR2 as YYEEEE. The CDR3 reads CASSSPGTALLIPTYEQYF. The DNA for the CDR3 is TGTGCCAGCAGCTCGCCCGGGACAGCACTTCTTATCCCGACCTACGAGCAGTACTTC.

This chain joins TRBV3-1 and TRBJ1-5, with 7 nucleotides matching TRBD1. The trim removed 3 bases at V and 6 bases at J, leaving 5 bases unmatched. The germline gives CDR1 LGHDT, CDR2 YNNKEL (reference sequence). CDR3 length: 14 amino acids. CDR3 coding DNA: TGTGCCAGCAGCCACAGGCAGGGGGGTCAGCCCCAGCATTTT. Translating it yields CASSHRQGGQPQHF.

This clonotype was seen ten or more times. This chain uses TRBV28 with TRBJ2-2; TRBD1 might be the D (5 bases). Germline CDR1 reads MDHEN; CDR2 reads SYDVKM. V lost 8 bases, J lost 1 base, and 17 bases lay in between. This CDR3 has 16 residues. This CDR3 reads CASGSPRGLNTGELFF. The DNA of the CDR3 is TGTGCCAGCGGGTCTCCTAGGGGCCTGAACACCGGGGAGCTGTTTTTT.

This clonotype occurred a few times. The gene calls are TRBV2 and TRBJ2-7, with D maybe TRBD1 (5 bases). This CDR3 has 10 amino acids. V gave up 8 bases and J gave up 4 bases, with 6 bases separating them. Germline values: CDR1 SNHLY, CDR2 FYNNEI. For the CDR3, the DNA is TGTGCCAGCCAGGGTTACGAGCAGTACTTC. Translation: CASQGYEQYF.

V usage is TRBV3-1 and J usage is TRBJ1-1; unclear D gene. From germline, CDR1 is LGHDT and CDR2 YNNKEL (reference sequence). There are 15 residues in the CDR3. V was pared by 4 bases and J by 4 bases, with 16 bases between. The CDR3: CASSLVSARTTEAFF. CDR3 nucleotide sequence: TGTGCCAGCAGCCTCGTCAGTGCGCGGACCACTGAAGCTTTCTTT. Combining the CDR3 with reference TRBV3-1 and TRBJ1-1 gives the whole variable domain DTAVSQTPKYLVTQMGNDKSIKCEQNLGHDTMYWYKQDSKKFLKIMFSYNNKELIINETVPNRFSPKSPDKAHLNLHINSLELGDSAVYFCASSLVSARTTEAFFGQGTRLTVV.

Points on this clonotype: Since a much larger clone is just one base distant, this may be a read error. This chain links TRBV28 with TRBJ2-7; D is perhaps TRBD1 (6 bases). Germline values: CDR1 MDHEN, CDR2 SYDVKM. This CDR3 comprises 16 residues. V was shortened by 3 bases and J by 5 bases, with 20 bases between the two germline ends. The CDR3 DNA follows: TGTGCCAGCAGTTTCAACCAGGACAGCCAGAACCACGAGCAGTACTTC. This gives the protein CASSFNQDSQNHEQYF.

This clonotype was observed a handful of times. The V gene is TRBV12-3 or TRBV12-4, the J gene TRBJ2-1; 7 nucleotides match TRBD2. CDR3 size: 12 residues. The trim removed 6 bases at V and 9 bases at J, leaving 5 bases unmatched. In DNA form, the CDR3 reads TGTGCCAGCAGCCCCGGGGAGGGTGAGCAGTTCTTC. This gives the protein CASSPGEGEQFF.

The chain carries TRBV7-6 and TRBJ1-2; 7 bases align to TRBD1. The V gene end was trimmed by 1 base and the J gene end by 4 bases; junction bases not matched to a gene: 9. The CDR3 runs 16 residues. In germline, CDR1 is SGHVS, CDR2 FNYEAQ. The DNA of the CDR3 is TGTGCCAGCAGCTTAGGAGGACTGGACAGGACCTATGGCTACACCTTC. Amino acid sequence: CASSLGGLDRTYGYTF. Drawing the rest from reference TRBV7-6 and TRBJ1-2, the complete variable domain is GAGVSQSPRYKVTKRGQDVALRCDPISGHVSLYWYRQALGQGPEFLTYFNYEAQQDKSGLPNDRFSAERPEGSISTLTIQRTEQRDSAMYRCASSLGGLDRTYGYTFGSGTRLTVV.

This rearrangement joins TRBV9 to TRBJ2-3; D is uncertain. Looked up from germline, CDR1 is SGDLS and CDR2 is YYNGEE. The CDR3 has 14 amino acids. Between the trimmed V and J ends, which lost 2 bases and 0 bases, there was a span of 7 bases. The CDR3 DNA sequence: TGTGCCAGCAGCGTGTGGGCAAGCACAGATACGCAGTATTTT. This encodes CASSVWASTDTQYF.

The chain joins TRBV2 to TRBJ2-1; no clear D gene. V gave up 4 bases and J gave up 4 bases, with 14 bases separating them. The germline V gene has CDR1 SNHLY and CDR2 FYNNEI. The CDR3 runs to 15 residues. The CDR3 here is CASSAAGPLYNEQFF. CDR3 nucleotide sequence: TGTGCCAGCAGTGCGGCAGGCCCCCTTTACAATGAGCAGTTCTTC.

The CDR3 reads CATSRERDRASGYTF. CDR3 DNA sequence: TGTGCCACCAGCAGAGAGAGGGACAGGGCCTCTGGCTACACCTTC. V gene TRBV15 combines with J gene TRBJ1-2, with 9 nucleotides matching TRBD1. Germline CDR1 and CDR2: LNHNV and YYDKDF (reference sequence). CDR3 length: 15 amino acids. J gave up 7 bases and V 0 bases, and 6 bases lay outside the gene matches.

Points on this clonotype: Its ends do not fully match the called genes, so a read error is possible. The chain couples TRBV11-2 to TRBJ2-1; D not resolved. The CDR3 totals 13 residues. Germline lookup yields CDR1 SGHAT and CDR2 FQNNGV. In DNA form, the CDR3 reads TGTGCCAGCAGCTTAGAGCTCGGCAATGAGCAGGTCTTC. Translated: CASSLELGNEQVF.

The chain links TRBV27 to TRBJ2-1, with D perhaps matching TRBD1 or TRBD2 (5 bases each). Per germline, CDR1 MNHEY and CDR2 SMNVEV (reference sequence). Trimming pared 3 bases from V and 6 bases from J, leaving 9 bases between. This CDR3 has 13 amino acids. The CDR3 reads CASSLGERNEQFF. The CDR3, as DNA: TGTGCCAGCAGTTTGGGGGAGCGCAATGAGCAGTTCTTC.